These 14 T cell receptor beta chains were all obtained from the same sample, sequenced in a study of shared clonotypes between healthy human individuals. Some clones are missing from TCRdb's copy, which holds only in-frame ones; the method was immunoSEQ multiplex PCR. The repertoire includes hundreds of thousands of clones, around 96% of them detected once, and about 0.32% sits in the top ten. Input material: memory CD8+ T cells sorted from blood. As for subset: CD45RO+ cells pooled with CCR7-negative TemRA cells. The receptors stem from a man younger than 45 in good health.

Worth noting for this clone: Different DNA sequences within this sample yield the same CDR3. The rearrangement uses TRBV7-9 and TRBJ2-7, with a tentative D call TRBD1 (5 bases). The germline V gene has CDR1 SEHNR and CDR2 FQNEAQ (reference sequence). CDR3 length: 13 amino acids. The V and J ends lost 5 bases and 1 base respectively, with 9 bases between them. CDR3 sequence reads: CASSPDSSYEQYF. In DNA, the CDR3 is TGTGCCAGCAGCCCCGACAGTTCCTACGAGCAGTACTTC.

The gene calls are TRBV27 and TRBJ2-6, with D perhaps given as TRBD1 or TRBD2 (5 bases each). The CDR3 runs 18 residues. The V gene's germline CDR1 is MNHEY and CDR2 SMNVEV (reference sequence). V lost 0 bases, J lost 2 bases, and 14 bases lay in between. Here the CDR3 reads CASSLSEAGPTGANVLTF. CDR3 sequence (DNA): TGTGCCAGCAGTTTATCGGAGGCAGGGCCCACTGGGGCCAACGTCCTGACTTTC. Based on the CDR3 plus reference TRBV27 and TRBJ2-6, the full variable domain is EAQVTQNPRYLITVTGKKLTVTCSQNMNHEYMSWYRQDPGLGLRQIYYSMNVEVTDKGDVPEGYKVSRKEKRNFPLILESPSPNQTSLYFCASSLSEAGPTGANVLTFGAGSRLTVL.

The V and J genes are TRBV6-1 and TRBJ2-2, with D possibly matching TRBD1 (6 bases). Germline V gene data show CDR1 as MNHNS and CDR2 as SASEGT. The CDR3 totals 16 residues. V lost 6 bases and J lost 1, with 15 bases in between. The CDR3 DNA is TGTGCCAGCAGAGAATCAGGGGCGTTGAACACCGGGGAGCTGTTTTTT. Its translation: CASRESGALNTGELFF.

This clone was seen just once. J is TRBJ1-2 and V is TRBV6-5, with D perhaps TRBD1 (6 bases). The ends were cut back, 6 bases at V and 8 bases at J, with 19 bases in the middle. The length of the CDR3 is 14 residues. CDR1 and CDR2 from the germline V gene are MNHEY and SVGAGI. The CDR3 nucleotides are TGTGCCAGCAGACCTCCGACAGGCCTGGGGGGCTACACCTTC. Protein: CASRPPTGLGGYTF.

The J gene is TRBJ2-7, the V gene TRBV28; possibly TRBD1 or TRBD2 for D (5 bases each). V was shortened by 4 bases and J by 2 bases, with 15 bases between the two germline ends. Germline V gene sequence: CDR1 MDHEN, CDR2 SYDVKM. There are 15 residues in the CDR3. CDR3: CASSSFGTGTYEQYF. The DNA of the CDR3 is TGTGCCAGCAGTTCTTTTGGGACGGGGACCTACGAGCAGTACTTC.

The genes are TRBV4-1 and TRBJ2-3, with 7 nucleotides matching TRBD1. Per germline, CDR1 MGHRA and CDR2 YSYEKL. The CDR3 covers 16 residues. V was clipped by 2 bases and J by 1 base; unmatched bases: 6. CDR3 sequence: CASSQPGGIGTDTQYF. CDR3 in DNA: TGCGCCAGCAGCCAACCAGGGGGAATTGGCACAGATACGCAGTATTTT.

This rearrangement joins TRBV5-4 to TRBJ2-3, with D unclear. This CDR3 has 14 amino acids. Trimming pared 4 bases from V and 2 bases from J, leaving 11 bases between. Germline V gene data show CDR1 as SGHNT and CDR2 as YYREEE (reference sequence). In nucleotides, the CDR3 is TGTGCCAGCAGCCAAAATTCCTTCACAGATACGCAGTATTTT. Residues: CASSQNSFTDTQYF.

The chain recombines TRBV6-1 with TRBJ2-3; no clear D. With 7 bases removed from V and 2 bases from J, the gap between germline ends came to 16 bases. The CDR3 runs 15 residues. CDR1 and CDR2 from the germline V gene are MNHNS and SASEGT. The CDR3 here is CASTSDPIPTDTQYF. CDR3 DNA sequence: TGTGCCAGCACCTCTGACCCCATCCCCACAGATACGCAGTATTTT.

The chain carries TRBV30 and TRBJ1-1; maybe TRBD1 (5 bases). The CDR3 is 12 amino acids. In germline, CDR1 is GTSNPN, CDR2 SVGIG (reference sequence). Trimming shortened V by 1 base and J by 6 bases, and 9 bases separated the two germline ends. The DNA of the CDR3 is TGTGCCTGGAGTGGGGGGTACTCTGAAGCTTTCTTT. Translation gives CAWSGGYSEAFF.

J is TRBJ2-5 and V is TRBV7-3; possibly TRBD1 for D (6 bases). This CDR3 is built from 15 residues. In germline, CDR1 is SGHTA, CDR2 FQGTGA. Trimming took off 5 bases at V and 5 bases at J, with 18 bases between the two ends. The CDR3 reads CASSPTTGYGETQYF. In nucleotides, the CDR3 is TGTGCCAGCAGCCCCACGACAGGTTATGGGGAGACCCAGTACTTC. Full variable domain (rest looked up from reference TRBV7-3 and TRBJ2-5): GAGVSQTPSNKVTEKGKYVELRCDPISGHTALYWYRQSLGQGPEFLIYFQGTGAADDSGLPNDRFFAVRPEGSVSTLKIQRTERGDSAVYLCASSPTTGYGETQYFGPGTRLLVL.

This chain uses TRBV11-2 with TRBJ2-7, with D uncertain. This CDR3 is built from 13 residues. V lost 1 base and J 3 bases, leaving 7 bases between the germline ends. Germline assignment: CDR1 SGHAT and CDR2 FQNNGV. For the CDR3, the DNA is TGTGCCAGCAGCTTAGGGTGGGGCTACGAGCAGTACTTC. The encoded protein is CASSLGWGYEQYF.

The chain carries TRBV4-1 and TRBJ2-1; a weak D match, TRBD2 (6 bases). The germline V gene encodes CDR1 MGHRA and CDR2 YSYEKL. With 1 base removed from V and 4 bases from J, the gap between germline ends came to 11 bases. The CDR3 has 15 amino acids. CDR3 residues: CASSQVGTPYNEQFF. In nucleotides, the CDR3 is TGCGCCAGCAGCCAAGTGGGGACTCCGTACAATGAGCAGTTCTTC.

This clone was found once. This chain joins TRBV10-3 and TRBJ2-7, with D unresolved. The V end lost 6 bases, the J end lost 2 bases, and 11 bases lay between the germline ends. This CDR3 comprises 13 residues. CDR1 is ENHRY and CDR2 is SYGVKD in the germline V gene. For the CDR3, the DNA is TGTGCCATCAGGGTCAGCTCGCCCTACGAGCAGTACTTC. Residues: CAIRVSSPYEQYF.

V is TRBV5-1 and J is TRBJ2-2, with D uncertain. CDR3 length: 15 residues. The V end lost 4 bases, the J end lost 1 base, and 11 bases lay between the germline ends. Germline-derived CDR1 and CDR2 are SGHRS and YFSETQ. The CDR3 DNA reads as TGCGCCAGCAGCCGGAAGGACCAGAACACCGGGGAGCTGTTTTTT. Its protein is CASSRKDQNTGELFF.